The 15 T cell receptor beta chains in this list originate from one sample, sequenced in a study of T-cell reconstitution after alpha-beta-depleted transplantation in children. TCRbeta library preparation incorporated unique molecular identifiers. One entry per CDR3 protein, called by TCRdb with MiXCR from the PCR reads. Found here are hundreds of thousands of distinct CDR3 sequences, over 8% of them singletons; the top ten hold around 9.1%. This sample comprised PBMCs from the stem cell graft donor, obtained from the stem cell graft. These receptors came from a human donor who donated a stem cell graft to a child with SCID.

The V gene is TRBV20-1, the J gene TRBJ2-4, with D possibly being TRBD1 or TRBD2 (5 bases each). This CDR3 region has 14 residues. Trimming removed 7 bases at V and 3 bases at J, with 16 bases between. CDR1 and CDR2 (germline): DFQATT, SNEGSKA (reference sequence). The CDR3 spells CSGAFPGGKNIQYF. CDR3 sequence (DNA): TGCAGTGGAGCCTTTCCTGGGGGCAAAAACATTCAGTACTTC.

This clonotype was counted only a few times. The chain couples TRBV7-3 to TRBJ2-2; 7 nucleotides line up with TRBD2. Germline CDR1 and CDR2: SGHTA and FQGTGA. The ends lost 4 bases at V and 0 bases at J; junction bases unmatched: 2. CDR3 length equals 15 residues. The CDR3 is CASSSGLPNTGELFF. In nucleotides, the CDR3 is TGTGCCAGCAGCTCGGGACTACCGAACACCGGGGAGCTGTTTTTT.

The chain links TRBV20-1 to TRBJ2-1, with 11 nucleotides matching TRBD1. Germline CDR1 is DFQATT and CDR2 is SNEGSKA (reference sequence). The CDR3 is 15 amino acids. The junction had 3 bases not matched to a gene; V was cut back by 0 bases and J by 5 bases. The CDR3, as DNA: TGCAGTGCTAGAGATTGGGACAGGGGGGACAATGAGCAGTTCTTC. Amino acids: CSARDWDRGDNEQFF.

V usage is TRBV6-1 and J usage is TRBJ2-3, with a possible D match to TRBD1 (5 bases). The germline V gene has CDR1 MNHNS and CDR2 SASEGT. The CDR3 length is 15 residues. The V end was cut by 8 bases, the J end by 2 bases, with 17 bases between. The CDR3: CASREGVVSTDTQYF. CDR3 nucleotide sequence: TGTGCCAGCCGCGAAGGGGTAGTCTCCACAGATACGCAGTATTTT.

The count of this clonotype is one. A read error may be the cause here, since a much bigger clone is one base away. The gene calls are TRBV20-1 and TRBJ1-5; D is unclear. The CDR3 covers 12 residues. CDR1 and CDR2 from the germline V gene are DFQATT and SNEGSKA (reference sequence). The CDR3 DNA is TGCAGTGCTAGTGAAGGCAATCAGCCCAAGCATTTT. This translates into CSASEGNQPKHF.

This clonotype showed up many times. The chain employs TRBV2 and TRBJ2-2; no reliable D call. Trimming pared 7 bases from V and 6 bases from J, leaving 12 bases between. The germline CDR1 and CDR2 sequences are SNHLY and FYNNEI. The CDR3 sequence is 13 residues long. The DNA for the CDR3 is TGTGCCAGCATGTTATCGTTTCCCGGGGAGCTGTTTTTT. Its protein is CASMLSFPGELFF.

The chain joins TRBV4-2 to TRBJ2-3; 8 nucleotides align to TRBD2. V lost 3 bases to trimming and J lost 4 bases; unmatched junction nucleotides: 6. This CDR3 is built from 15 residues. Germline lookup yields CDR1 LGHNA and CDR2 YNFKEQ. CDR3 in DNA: TGTGCCAGCAGCCAGGCCGCTAGCGGGCCAGATACGCAGTATTTT. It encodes CASSQAASGPDTQYF.

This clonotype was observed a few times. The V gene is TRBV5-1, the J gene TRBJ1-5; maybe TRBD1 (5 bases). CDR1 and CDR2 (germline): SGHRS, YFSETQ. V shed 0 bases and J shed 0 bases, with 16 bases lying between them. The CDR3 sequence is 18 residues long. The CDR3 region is CASSLGPGRTISNQPQHF. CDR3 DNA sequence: TGCGCCAGCAGCTTGGGTCCGGGACGGACTATTAGCAATCAGCCCCAGCATTTT. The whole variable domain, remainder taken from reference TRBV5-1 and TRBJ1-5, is KAGVTQTPRYLIKTRGQQVTLSCSPISGHRSVSWYQQTPGQGLQFLFEYFSETQRNKGNFPGRFSGRQFSNSRSEMNVSTLELGDSALYLCASSLGPGRTISNQPQHFGDGTRLSIL.

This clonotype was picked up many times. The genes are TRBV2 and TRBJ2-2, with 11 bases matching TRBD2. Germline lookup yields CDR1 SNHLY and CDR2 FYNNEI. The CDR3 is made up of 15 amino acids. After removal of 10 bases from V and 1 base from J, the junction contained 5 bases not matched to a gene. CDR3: CATTSGGRNTGELFF. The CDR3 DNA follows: TGTGCCACAACTAGCGGGGGCCGGAACACCGGGGAGCTGTTTTTT.

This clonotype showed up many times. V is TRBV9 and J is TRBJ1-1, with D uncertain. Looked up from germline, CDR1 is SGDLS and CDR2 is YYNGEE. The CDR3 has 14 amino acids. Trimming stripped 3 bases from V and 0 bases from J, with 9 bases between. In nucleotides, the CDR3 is TGTGCCAGCAGCGAAGGGATTATGAACACTGAAGCTTTCTTT. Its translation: CASSEGIMNTEAFF.

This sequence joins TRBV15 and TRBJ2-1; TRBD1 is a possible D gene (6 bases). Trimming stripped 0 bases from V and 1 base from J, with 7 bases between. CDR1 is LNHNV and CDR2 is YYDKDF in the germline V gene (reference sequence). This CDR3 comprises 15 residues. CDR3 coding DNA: TGTGCCACCAGCAGAGATGGACAGTCCTACAATGAGCAGTTCTTC. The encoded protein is CATSRDGQSYNEQFF. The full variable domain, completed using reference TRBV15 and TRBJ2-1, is DAMVIQNPRYQVTQFGKPVTLSCSQTLNHNVMYWYQQKSSQAPKLLFHYYDKDFNNEADTPDNFQSRRPNTSFCFLDIRSPGLGDTAMYLCATSRDGQSYNEQFFGPGTRLTVL.

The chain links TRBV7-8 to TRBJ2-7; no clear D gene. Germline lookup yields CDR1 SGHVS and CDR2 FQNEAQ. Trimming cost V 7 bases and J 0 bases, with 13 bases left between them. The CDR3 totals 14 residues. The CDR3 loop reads CASITDRSSYEQYF. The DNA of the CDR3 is TGTGCCAGCATAACGGACCGGAGCTCCTACGAGCAGTACTTC.

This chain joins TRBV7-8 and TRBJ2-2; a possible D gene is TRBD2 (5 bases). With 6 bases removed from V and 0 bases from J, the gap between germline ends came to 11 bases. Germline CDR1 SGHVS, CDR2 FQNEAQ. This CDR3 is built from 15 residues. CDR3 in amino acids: CASRLRASNTGELFF. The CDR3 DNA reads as TGTGCCAGCAGATTGCGGGCCTCGAACACCGGGGAGCTGTTTTTT.

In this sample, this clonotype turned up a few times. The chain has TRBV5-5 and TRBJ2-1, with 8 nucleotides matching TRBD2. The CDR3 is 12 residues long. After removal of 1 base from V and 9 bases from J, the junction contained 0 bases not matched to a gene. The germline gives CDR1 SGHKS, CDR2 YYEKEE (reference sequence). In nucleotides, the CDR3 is TGTGCCAGCAGCTTGACTAGCGGTGAGCAGTTCTTC. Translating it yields CASSLTSGEQFF.

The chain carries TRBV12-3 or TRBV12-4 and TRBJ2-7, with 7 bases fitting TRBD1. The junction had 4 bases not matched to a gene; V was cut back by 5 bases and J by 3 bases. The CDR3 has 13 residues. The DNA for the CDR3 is TGTGCCAGCAGTCAGGGACAGAACTACGAGCAGTACTTC. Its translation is CASSQGQNYEQYF.